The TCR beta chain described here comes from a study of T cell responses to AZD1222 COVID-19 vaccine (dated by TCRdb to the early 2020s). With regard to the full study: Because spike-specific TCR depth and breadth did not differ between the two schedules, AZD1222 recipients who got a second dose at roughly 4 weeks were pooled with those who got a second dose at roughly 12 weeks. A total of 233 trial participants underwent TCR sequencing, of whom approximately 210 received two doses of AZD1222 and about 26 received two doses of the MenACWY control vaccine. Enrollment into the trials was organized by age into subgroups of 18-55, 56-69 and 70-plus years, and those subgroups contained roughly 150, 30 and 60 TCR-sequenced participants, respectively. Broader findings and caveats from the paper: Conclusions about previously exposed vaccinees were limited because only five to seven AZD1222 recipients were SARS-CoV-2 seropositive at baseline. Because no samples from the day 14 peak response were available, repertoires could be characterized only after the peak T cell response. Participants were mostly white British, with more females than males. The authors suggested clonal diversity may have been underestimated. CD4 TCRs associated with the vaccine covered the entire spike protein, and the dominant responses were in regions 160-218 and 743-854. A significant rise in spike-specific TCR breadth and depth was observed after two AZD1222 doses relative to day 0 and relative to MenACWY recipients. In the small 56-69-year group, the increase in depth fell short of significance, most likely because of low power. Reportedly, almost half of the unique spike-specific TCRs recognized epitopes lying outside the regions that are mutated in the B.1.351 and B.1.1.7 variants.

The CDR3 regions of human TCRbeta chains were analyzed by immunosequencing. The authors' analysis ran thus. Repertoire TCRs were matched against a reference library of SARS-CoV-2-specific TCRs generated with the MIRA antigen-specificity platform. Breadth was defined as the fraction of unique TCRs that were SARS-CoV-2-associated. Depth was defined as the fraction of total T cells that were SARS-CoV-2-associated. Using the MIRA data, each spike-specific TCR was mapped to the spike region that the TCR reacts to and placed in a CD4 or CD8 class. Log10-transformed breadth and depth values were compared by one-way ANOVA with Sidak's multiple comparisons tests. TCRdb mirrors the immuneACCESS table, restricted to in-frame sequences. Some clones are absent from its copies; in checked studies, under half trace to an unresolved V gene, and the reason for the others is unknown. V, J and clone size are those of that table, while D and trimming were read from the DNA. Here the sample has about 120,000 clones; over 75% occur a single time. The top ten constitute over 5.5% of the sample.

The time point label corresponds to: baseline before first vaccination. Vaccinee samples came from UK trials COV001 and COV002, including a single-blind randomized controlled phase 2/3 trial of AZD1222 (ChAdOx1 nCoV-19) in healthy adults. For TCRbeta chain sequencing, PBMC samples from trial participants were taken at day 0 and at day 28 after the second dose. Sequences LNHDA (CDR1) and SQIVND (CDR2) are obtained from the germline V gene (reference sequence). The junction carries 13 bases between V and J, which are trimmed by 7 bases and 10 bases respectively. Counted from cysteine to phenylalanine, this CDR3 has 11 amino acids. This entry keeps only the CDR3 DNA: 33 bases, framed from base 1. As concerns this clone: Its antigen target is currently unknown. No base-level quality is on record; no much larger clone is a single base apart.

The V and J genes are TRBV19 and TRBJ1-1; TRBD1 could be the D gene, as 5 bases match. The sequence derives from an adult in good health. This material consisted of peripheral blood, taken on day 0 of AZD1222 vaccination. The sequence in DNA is TGTGCCAGTATGGGGGAACACGGAGCTTTCTTT. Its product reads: CASMGEHGAFF. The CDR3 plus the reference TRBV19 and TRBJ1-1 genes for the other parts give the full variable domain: DGGITQSPKYLFRKEGQNVTLSCEQNLNHDAMYWYRQDPGQGLRLIYYSQIVNDFQKGDIAEGYSVSREKKESFPLTVTSAQKNPTAFYLCASMGEHGAFFGQGTRLTVV.